Listed below are T cell receptor beta chains from one sample, sequenced in a study of Ad26.COV2.S vaccination and SARS-CoV-2 variants. The data were produced by immunoSEQ multiplex PCR, yet TCRdb's version contains in-frame clones alone and is incomplete. Among hundreds of thousands of clones listed, about 91% were seen once. The sequenced sample was peripheral blood, obtained in a trial of Ad26.COV2.S vaccine versus placebo. These receptor sequences come from a person aged 18-60 years who received the Ad26.COV2.S COVID-19 vaccine or a placebo. Each CDR3 is given with its conserved first and last residue. A D gene is named only where the DNA matches it firmly. A clone size is listed for some rows: how often the clone was seen (once, few, many), or a class if it is expanded.

size: once
D: TRBD1
J: TRBJ2-3
V: TRBV7-3
CDR3: CASSRQGTTDTQYF
DNA: TGTGCCAGCAGCAGACAGGGGACCACAGATACGCAGTATTTT

size: .
D: TRBD1
J: TRBJ1-4
V: TRBV7-2
CDR3: CASSPRQGWRKLFF
DNA: TGTGCCAGCAGCCCTAGACAGGGATGGCGAAAACTGTTTTTT

size: .
D: .
J: TRBJ1-2
V: TRBV9
CDR3: CASSVEDLRGYTF
DNA: TGTGCCAGCAGCGTAGAGGACCTACGAGGCTACACCTTC

size: .
D: .
J: TRBJ1-1
V: TRBV5-1
CDR3: CASSLGHRDTEAFF
DNA: TGCGCCAGCAGCTTGGGGCACAGAGACACTGAAGCTTTCTTT

size: .
D: TRBD1
J: TRBJ1-1
V: TRBV5-1
CDR3: CASSLAQGRSTEAFF
DNA: TGCGCCAGCAGCTTGGCACAGGGGAGGAGTACTGAAGCTTTCTTT

size: .
D: .
J: TRBJ2-3
V: TRBV3-1/TRBV3-2
CDR3: CASGVGRGADTQYF
DNA: TGTGCCAGTGGTGTTGGTAGGGGGGCGGATACGCAGTATTTT

size: .
D: .
J: TRBJ1-5
V: TRBV6-5
CDR3: CASSYTGFNQPQHF
DNA: TGTGCCAGCAGTTACACAGGGTTTAATCAGCCCCAGCATTTT

size: .
D: TRBD2
J: TRBJ2-1
V: TRBV19
CDR3: CASRNRVAGVGNEQFF
DNA: TGTGCCAGTCGAAATCGGGTGGCGGGAGTAGGGAATGAGCAGTTCTTC

size: .
D: .
J: TRBJ2-1
V: TRBV7-3
CDR3: CASSIDSSSYNEQFF
DNA: TGTGCCAGCAGCATAGACAGCAGCTCCTACAATGAGCAGTTCTTC

size: .
D: .
J: TRBJ2-2
V: TRBV10-2
CDR3: CASSVRRGSTGELFF
DNA: TGCGCCAGCAGTGTCCGTCGGGGGAGCACCGGGGAGCTGTTTTTT

size: .
D: .
J: TRBJ1-1
V: TRBV28
CDR3: CASTRGRPAAGTEAFF
DNA: TGTGCCAGCACTCGTGGGAGGCCGGCGGCGGGCACTGAAGCTTTCTTT

size: .
D: .
J: TRBJ2-1
V: TRBV5-1
CDR3: CASSFLAGRGNEQFF
DNA: TGCGCCAGCAGCTTCCTAGCAGGGAGGGGGAATGAGCAGTTCTTC

size: .
D: .
J: TRBJ1-3
V: TRBV28
CDR3: CASNTIGSGNTIYF
DNA: TGTGCCAGCAACACGATCGGCTCTGGAAACACCATATATTTT

size: .
D: .
J: TRBJ1-1
V: TRBV5-6
CDR3: CASSLGRTDYWTEAFF
DNA: TGTGCCAGCAGCTTGGGGCGGACGGACTATTGGACTGAAGCTTTCTTT

size: .
D: .
J: TRBJ1-2
V: TRBV14
CDR3: CASSHGPTYGYTF
DNA: TGTGCCAGCAGCCATGGACCTACTTATGGCTACACCTTC

size: .
D: TRBD1
J: TRBJ1-1
V: TRBV29-1
CDR3: CSAEGGAFF
DNA: TGCTCCGCCGAAGGGGGCGCTTTCTTT

size: .
D: .
J: TRBJ2-2
V: TRBV5-4
CDR3: CASSFIVGDTGELFF
DNA: TGTGCCAGCAGCTTCATCGTAGGGGATACCGGGGAGCTGTTTTTT

size: few
D: .
J: TRBJ1-1
V: TRBV19
CDR3: CASHDPGLAEAFF
DNA: TGTGCCAGTCATGATCCAGGGTTGGCTGAAGCTTTCTTT

size: .
D: .
J: TRBJ1-6
V: TRBV9
CDR3: CASSVLGGWDSPLHF
DNA: TGTGCCAGCAGCGTACTTGGGGGATGGGATTCACCCCTCCACTTT

size: .
D: .
J: TRBJ2-6
V: TRBV2
CDR3: CASRYSGANVLTF
DNA: TGTGCCAGTCGGTATTCTGGGGCCAACGTCCTGACTTTC

size: once
D: TRBD1
J: TRBJ1-3
V: TRBV14
CDR3: CASSQRGTDGNTIYF
DNA: TGTGCCAGCAGCCAAAGGGGGACAGATGGAAACACCATATATTTT

size: .
D: TRBD2
J: TRBJ2-1
V: TRBV5-5
CDR3: CASSSQVTSGFSYNEQFF
DNA: TGTGCCAGCAGCTCCCAGGTGACTAGCGGGTTCTCCTACAATGAGCAGTTCTTC

size: .
D: .
J: TRBJ1-3
V: TRBV28
CDR3: CASSPTGQTGNTIYF
DNA: TGTGCCAGCAGCCCGACCGGACAGACGGGAAACACCATATATTTT

size: .
D: .
J: TRBJ2-1
V: TRBV6-6
CDR3: CASSYGTTYNEQFF
DNA: TGTGCCAGCAGTTACGGGACCACCTACAATGAGCAGTTCTTC

size: .
D: .
J: TRBJ2-6
V: TRBV6-5
CDR3: CAISYSGANVLTF
DNA: TGTGCCATTTCATACTCTGGGGCCAACGTCCTGACTTTC

size: .
D: .
J: TRBJ1-2
V: TRBV5-3
CDR3: CARSRKVAYGYTF
DNA: TGTGCCAGAAGCCGGAAGGTGGCCTATGGCTACACCTTC

size: .
D: .
J: TRBJ2-2
V: TRBV6-1
CDR3: CASSAGSTVYTGELFF
DNA: TGTGCCAGCAGTGCAGGGTCTACTGTGTACACCGGGGAGCTGTTTTTT

size: .
D: .
J: TRBJ2-3
V: TRBV2
CDR3: CASSERSAYTDTQYF
DNA: TGTGCCAGCAGTGAAAGGTCAGCTTACACAGATACGCAGTATTTT

size: .
D: TRBD1
J: TRBJ1-2
V: TRBV18
CDR3: CASSPSGGGYTF
DNA: TGTGCCAGCTCACCTTCAGGGGGTGGCTACACCTTC

size: .
D: .
J: TRBJ2-3
V: TRBV18
CDR3: CASSPPSLGGTQYF
DNA: TGTGCCAGCTCACCACCTTCACTGGGCGGTACGCAGTATTTT

size: .
D: TRBD1
J: TRBJ1-6
V: TRBV4-1
CDR3: CASSSRQGGSPLHF
DNA: TGCGCCAGCAGCTCCCGACAGGGGGGATCACCCCTCCACTTT

size: .
D: .
J: TRBJ2-4
V: TRBV18
CDR3: CASSRREFIQYF
DNA: TGTGCCAGCTCACGGAGGGAGTTCATTCAGTACTTC

size: .
D: .
J: TRBJ2-1
V: TRBV24-1
CDR3: CATSDLGTGLDEQFF
DNA: TGTGCCACCAGTGACCTCGGGACTGGTTTGGATGAGCAGTTCTTC

size: .
D: .
J: TRBJ1-5
V: TRBV2
CDR3: CASRQEVNQPQHF
DNA: TGTGCCAGCAGGCAGGAGGTCAATCAGCCCCAGCATTTT

size: .
D: .
J: TRBJ2-5
V: TRBV6-5
CDR3: CASTGNEETQYF
DNA: TGTGCCAGCACGGGAAACGAAGAGACCCAGTACTTC